This section outlines one T cell receptor beta chain sequence together with its context. Only a few counts were recorded for this clonotype. Its antigen is not yet known. Base quality data are lacking; no much larger clone is found one base away. The CDR1 and CDR2 encoded by the germline V gene are MGHDK and SYGVNS. V and J lose 3 bases and 5 bases, and a span of 16 bases separates them. Including cysteine and phenylalanine, the CDR3 has 15 amino acids. Kept here is only the CDR3 DNA, which spans 45 bases and is read in frame from base 1. Library preparation employed 5' RACE. The sequencer listed for this sample is NextSeq 500. In the TCR library protocol, a unique molecular identifier was attached to each TCR cDNA molecule so that PCR and sequencing errors could be corrected. Per the original workflow: TCR identification, UMI-based error correction and CDR3 extraction were performed with Decombinator tools. TCRs above a frequency of 2 per 1,000, corresponding to the top 1% of the tumor frequency distribution, were defined as expanded. Renyi diversity was computed with the R vegan package after each repertoire had been subsampled 100 times to 5,000 TCRs. CDR3 similarity networks were constructed using string-kernel similarity of amino acid triplets, with links drawn between CDR3s whose pairwise similarity was above 0.82. Clones were called with MiXCR by TCRdb after fastp trimmed the public reads at Q25, and only in-frame beta chains were retained. For every CDR3 protein sequence, its rows merge into one entry that carries the most common genes and DNA. The V and J calls reflect TCRdb's pipeline rather than the authors' work. Recorded for this sample are some 1,500 distinct CDR3 sequences; 25% of them occurred a single time. The ten largest clonotypes hold roughly 50% of the sample.

This specimen's time point label, interpreted: sample taken at primary tumor resection. Whole RNA extracted from tumor and nontumor lung tissue, or from cryopreserved PBMC samples, was used for TCR sequencing without cell sorting. Donors were some 78 patients with early-stage, untreated non-small cell lung cancer from the lung TRACERx cohort. Patients were selected for TCR sequencing only if sufficient RNA was available from at least two tumor regions. This sample is part of a study of spatial heterogeneity in lung cancer (dated by TCRdb to 2018 to 2020). A note on the overall study: Beta-chain transcripts were consistently detected in greater numbers than alpha-chain transcripts, which likely reflected higher beta-chain transcript abundance. In the raw uncorrected reads, each unique combination of TCR and UMI appeared on average more than ten times. At surgery, over 200 tumor regions, approximately 64 matched nontumor lung samples and 56 PBMC samples were TCR-sequenced for both alpha and beta chains. Nonsynonymous mutation counts, determined by whole-exome sequencing of tumor tissue, were related to features of the TCR repertoire. TCR alpha and beta repertoires were quantitatively compared across multiple tumor regions, matched nontumor lung and blood in non-small cell lung cancer.

What the authors observed across the whole study: Ubiquitous expanded tumor TCRs showed up in blood more often at tumor resection than at routine follow-up. Confirming at a functional level the hypothesis that regional TCRs recognize regional mutations was considered to require additional single-cell paired TCR alpha and beta sequencing.

The material was PBMCs, obtained at surgery. The sequence joins TRBV25-1 to TRBJ2-5; no D segment can be confidently identified. This TCR came from a male donor with early-stage non-small cell lung cancer. The CDR3 reads CASSDPLGVSETQYF. At the DNA level, the sequence is TGTGCCAGCAGTGACCCCCTTGGGGTATCGGAGACCCAGTACTTC. Where the CDR3 stops, the reference TRBV25-1 and TRBJ2-5 genes take over; the full variable domain is EADIYQTPRYLVIGTGKKITLECSQTMGHDKMYWYQQDPGMELHLIHYSYGVNSTEKGDLSSESTVSRIRTEHFPLTLESARPSHTSQYLCASSDPLGVSETQYFGPGTRLLVL.